These 20 T cell receptor beta chains originate from one sample sequenced in a study of beta chain features in type 1 diabetes. Study observations and caveats: For Type 1 diabetes patients, all four CD4+ subsets carried TCRB CDR3s that were moderately but significantly shorter.

cDNA synthesis used the whole RNA isolate, giving expressed TCRB sequences. Repertoires were generated with immunoSEQ multiplex PCR, while TCRdb's copy carries only in-frame clones and drops some. Of more than 15,000 clones in the sample, about three quarters were seen once. No antigen has been identified for these receptors. Sequenced material: stem cell memory CD4+ T cells from blood. These receptor sequences come from a man younger than 40 with type 1 diabetes.

There are a few counts of this clone. The J gene is TRBJ1-2, the V gene TRBV7-2; 7 nucleotides align to TRBD1. Germline V gene sequence: CDR1 SGHTA, CDR2 FQGNSA. Trimming took 6 bases from V and 4 from J; bases not matched to a gene: 8. CDR3 size: 14 residues. CDR3 DNA sequence: TGTGCCAGCAGTCGTGCCGGGACAGCCTATGGCTACACCTTC. Its translation: CASSRAGTAYGYTF.

The table lists this clone with a few counts. The rearrangement joins TRBV7-2 to TRBJ1-1; D is ambiguous. The CDR3 is 14 residues long. Germline V lookup: CDR1 SGHTA, CDR2 FQGNSA. The V and J ends lost 4 bases and 4 bases respectively, with 13 bases between them. The CDR3 nucleotides are TGTGCCAGCAGCTCGGATGCGGGTGCCACTGAAGCTTTCTTT. Protein: CASSSDAGATEAFF.

In its sample, this clone was seen once. The chain carries TRBV9 and TRBJ2-1; maybe TRBD2 (5 bases). V was shortened by 0 bases and J by 3 bases, with 10 bases between the two germline ends. This CDR3 is built from 15 residues. Germline V gene sequence: CDR1 SGDLS, CDR2 YYNGEE. The CDR3 sequence is CASSVGSGFYNEQFF. CDR3 in DNA: TGTGCCAGCAGCGTAGGGTCGGGGTTCTACAATGAGCAGTTCTTC.

This sequence joins TRBV10-3 and TRBJ2-5; a possible D gene is TRBD2 (5 bases). V gave up 2 bases and J gave up 11 bases, with 15 bases separating them. Germline V gene lookup returns CDR1 ENHRY and CDR2 SYGVKD. The CDR3 runs 13 residues. CDR3 nucleotides: TGTGCCATCAGTGAGGAGGGATCCAGAGAGCAGTACTTC. Residues: CAISEEGSREQYF.

The chain recombines TRBV11-2 with TRBJ1-1, with D uncertain. The germline CDR1 and CDR2 sequences are SGHAT and FQNNGV. The CDR3 loop spans 15 amino acids. V shed 1 base and J shed 1 base, with 10 bases lying between them. As DNA, the CDR3 is TGTGCCAGCAGCTTAGCTACCCCCGCGAACACTGAAGCTTTCTTT. Residues: CASSLATPANTEAFF.

The gene calls are TRBV5-1 and TRBJ1-1; D may be TRBD1 (6 bases). There are 14 residues in the CDR3. Per the germline V gene, CDR1 is SGHRS and CDR2 is YFSETQ. The germline V and J ends were trimmed by 5 bases and 0 bases, with 11 bases remaining between them. Here the CDR3 reads CASSSGQMNTEAFF. Written as DNA, the CDR3 is TGCGCCAGCAGTTCCGGACAGATGAACACTGAAGCTTTCTTT.

A few counts support this clone. The chain uses TRBV7-2 and TRBJ1-5, with D perhaps matching TRBD1 (5 bases). The CDR3 sequence is 15 residues long. The V and J ends lost 5 bases and 1 base respectively, with 12 bases between them. The V gene's germline CDR1 is SGHTA and CDR2 FQGNSA. In nucleotides, the CDR3 is TGTGCCAGCAGCCCCTTGGGGCCAAGCAATCAGCCCCAGCATTTT. It encodes CASSPLGPSNQPQHF.

The genes are TRBV7-9 and TRBJ1-6; D is uncertain. The V gene lost 1 base and the J gene lost 10 bases, with 17 bases spanning the gap. The CDR3 is 16 residues long. Germline CDR1 SEHNR, CDR2 FQNEAQ (reference sequence). CDR3 loop: CASSLVIGGVQSPLHF. The DNA for the CDR3 is TGTGCCAGCAGCTTAGTTATAGGCGGGGTGCAGTCACCCCTCCACTTT.

V and J are TRBV2 and TRBJ2-3; D is possibly TRBD2 (6 bases). This CDR3 spans 15 amino acids. The V gene's germline CDR1 is SNHLY and CDR2 FYNNEI. V lost 5 bases and J 2 bases, leaving 14 bases between the germline ends. CDR3 nucleotide sequence: TGTGCCAGCAGTACGAGACTAGGCATCACAGATACGCAGTATTTT. It encodes CASSTRLGITDTQYF.

The V gene is TRBV20-1, the J gene TRBJ1-1; D not certain. V was clipped by 4 bases and J by 5 bases, with 8 bases between them. The CDR3 sequence is 11 residues long. Germline V gene sequence: CDR1 DFQATT, CDR2 SNEGSKA (reference sequence). The DNA for the CDR3 is TGCAGTGCTAACGGAGTAACTGAAGCTTTCTTT. Protein product: CSANGVTEAFF.

This chain links TRBV2 with TRBJ1-6, with D possibly TRBD1 on 5 matching bases. The V end lost 2 bases, the J end lost 9 bases, and 14 bases lay between the germline ends. CDR1 and CDR2 (germline): SNHLY, FYNNEI. The CDR3 extends over 15 amino acids. CDR3 sequence: CASSELGPGGSPLHF. The CDR3 nucleotides are TGTGCCAGCAGTGAACTAGGCCCGGGGGGTTCACCCCTCCACTTT.

The V and J genes are TRBV6-6 and TRBJ1-3; TRBD1 might be the D (5 bases). The CDR3 runs 15 residues. Per germline, CDR1 MNHNY and CDR2 SVGAGI (reference sequence). V dropped 4 bases and J dropped 0 bases, with 10 bases sitting between them. The DNA for the CDR3 is TGTGCCAGCAGTTTCCAGGGCCGCTCTGGAAACACCATATATTTT. Its translation: CASSFQGRSGNTIYF.

The V call is TRBV10-3, the J call TRBJ2-2; TRBD1 aligns across 8 bases. The CDR3 extends over 14 amino acids. The germline gives CDR1 ENHRY, CDR2 SYGVKD. V was clipped by 6 bases and J by 6 bases; unmatched bases: 6. The DNA for the CDR3 is TGTGCCATCAGCGTGGGACAGGATGCCGGGGAGCTGTTTTTT. Its translation is CAISVGQDAGELFF.

This clone has more than one count but fewer than ten. The V gene is TRBV2, the J gene TRBJ2-5; 10 positions match TRBD2. Trimming took 8 bases from V and 2 from J; bases not matched to a gene: 5. Germline lookup yields CDR1 SNHLY and CDR2 FYNNEI. The CDR3 contains 14 residues. CDR3 region: CASGVAGGQETQYF. CDR3 coding DNA: TGTGCCAGCGGGGTAGCGGGGGGTCAAGAGACCCAGTACTTC.

The V call is TRBV12-5, the J call TRBJ2-5; 7 nucleotides agree with TRBD1. The trim removed 6 bases at V and 5 bases at J, leaving 6 bases unmatched. The CDR3 extends over 13 amino acids. Germline loops: CDR1 LGHNT, CDR2 FRNRAP. CDR3 DNA sequence: TGTGCTAGTGGCTGGGACAGTCGGGAGACCCAGTACTTC. Translating it yields CASGWDSRETQYF.

J is TRBJ2-3 and V is TRBV7-9; D ambiguous. Trimming left V 5 bases short and J 4 bases short, with 10 bases between. CDR3 length equals 13 residues. In germline, CDR1 is SEHNR, CDR2 FQNEAQ (reference sequence). The CDR3 spells CASSQVSADTQYF. CDR3 bases: TGTGCCAGCAGCCAAGTGTCGGCAGATACGCAGTATTTT.

This chain links TRBV29-1 with TRBJ2-5, with a weak D call TRBD1 (7 bases). With the DNA end fitting TRBJ2-7 better, the J assignment may be wrong. The CDR3 sequence is 14 residues long. Germline assignment: CDR1 SQVTM and CDR2 ANQGSEA. The CDR3 sequence is CSVRREPQGGEQYF. CDR3 in DNA: TGCAGCGTTCGTCGAGAGCCCCAGGGGGGCGAGCAGTACTTC.

The chain employs TRBV27 and TRBJ1-1; D unresolved. In germline, CDR1 is MNHEY, CDR2 SMNVEV (reference sequence). The CDR3 runs to 14 residues. Trimming removed 7 bases from V and 5 bases from J, with 17 bases in between. CDR3: CASKLDLIGTEAFF. Here the CDR3 DNA reads TGTGCCAGCAAATTAGACTTAATTGGGACTGAAGCTTTCTTT.

This clone was seen only a few times. The V gene is TRBV14, the J gene TRBJ2-1, with 8 bases aligning to TRBD2. Germline CDR1 and CDR2: SGHDN and FVKESK. The CDR3 contains 15 residues. The V segment lost 2 bases and the J segment 2 bases; nucleotides outside the gene matches: 2. The CDR3 loop reads CASSQLRGAYNEQFF. The CDR3 nucleotides read TGTGCCAGCAGCCAATTGCGGGGGGCCTACAATGAGCAGTTCTTC.

About this clone: A junction end diverges from the germline sequence, so it may reflect a read error. The genes are TRBV4-1 and TRBJ2-1; no firm D call. Germline loops: CDR1 MGHRA, CDR2 YSYEKL. This CDR3 is 15 amino acids long. CDR3 nucleotides: TGCGCCAGCAGTCAAGCCCCCACAGCCTACAATGAGCAGTTCTTC. Its translation: CASSQAPTAYNEQFF.